A selection of T cell receptor beta chains follows, all from one sample in a study of cytomegalovirus exposure and HLA in healthy donors. The repertoire was sequenced with immunoSEQ multiplex PCR; TCRdb's copy has only in-frame clones and lacks some. The top ten clones hold approximately 2% of a sample with under 200,000 clones, around 75% of them seen once. The sample taken for sequencing was PBMCs. The receptors derive from a human donor in good health. Each CDR3 is given with its conserved first and last residue. A D gene is named only where the DNA matches it firmly. Rows may omit the clone size; those that give it use once, few, many or a size class.

d_gene | j_gene | abundance | v_gene | CDR3nt | CDR3aa
- | TRBJ1-1 | - | TRBV25-1 | TGTGCCAGCAGTGCGCCGGGACTCAAGAACACTGAAGCTTTCTTT | CASSAPGLKNTEAFF
TRBD2 | TRBJ2-2 | - | TRBV5-1 | TGCGCCAGCAGCTTGAGGTTAGCGGGGGACAGCGGGGAGCTGTTTTTT | CASSLRLAGDSGELFF
TRBD1 | TRBJ1-1 | once | TRBV29-1 | TGCAGCGTTGAAGGAGGACAGGGATCCGTAACTGAAGCTTTCTTT | CSVEGGQGSVTEAFF
- | TRBJ1-6 | - | TRBV9 | TGTGCCAGCAGCGCCCGAGGACACCCAAATTCACCCCTCCACTTT | CASSARGHPNSPLHF
TRBD1 | TRBJ1-2 | - | TRBV4-1 | TGCGCCAGCAGCCCGGAAGGGGGCATTTCACTCTATGGCTACACCTTC | CASSPEGGISLYGYTF
- | TRBJ1-1 | - | TRBV7-9 | TGTGCCAGCAGTCCTACTAACACTGAAGCTTTCTTT | CASSPTNTEAFF
TRBD1 | TRBJ1-1 | - | TRBV15 | TGTGCCACCAGGAGAGACAGGGTCGACACTGAAGCTTTCTTT | CATRRDRVDTEAFF
TRBD1 | TRBJ1-1 | - | TRBV20-1 | TGCAGTGCGCCGGGACAGGTTTCGACTTTCTTT | CSAPGQVSTFF
TRBD1 | TRBJ1-2 | once | TRBV6-5 | TGTGCCAGCAGTCGGACAGGTAGCTATGGCTACACCTTC | CASSRTGSYGYTF
- | TRBJ2-7 | few | TRBV6-1 | TGTGCCAGCAGGGAGGACCCTCACAGCAACTACGAGCAGTACTTC | CASREDPHSNYEQYF
- | TRBJ2-1 | - | TRBV27 | TGTGCCAGCAGTTCCGCTCTTAGGGGTCGTTACAATGAGCAGTTCTTC | CASSSALRGRYNEQFF
TRBD2 | TRBJ2-2 | few | TRBV5-3 | TGTGCCAGAAGCCGAGACTACAATATTGCGGGGGGGCAATTAAGCGGGGAGCTGTTTTTT | CARSRDYNIAGGQLSGELFF
- | TRBJ1-4 | few | TRBV4-3 | TGCGCCAGCAGCCAAGATCTTTGGGCCCAGGGGGAAAAACTGTTTTTT | CASSQDLWAQGEKLFF
- | TRBJ2-1 | - | TRBV29-1 | TGCAGCGTTGAAGACAGGGGGGATCCGTTCTTC | CSVEDRGDPFF
- | TRBJ2-7 | - | TRBV29-1 | TGCAGCGTCCGGGGGACCTCCTACGAGCAGTACTTC | CSVRGTSYEQYF
- | TRBJ1-6 | - | TRBV27 | TGTGCCAGCAGTTCACCACTTAGAGGGTCCTATAATTCACCCCTCCACTTT | CASSSPLRGSYNSPLHF
- | TRBJ2-7 | - | TRBV4-2 | TGTGCCAGCAGCCAGGGCTTCTCCTACGAGCAGTACTTC | CASSQGFSYEQYF
- | TRBJ1-2 | few | TRBV4-1 | TGCGCCAGCAGCCAATTAGAAGAATTCTATGGCTACACCTTC | CASSQLEEFYGYTF
- | TRBJ2-7 | - | TRBV23-1 | TGCGCCAGCAGTCAATCGCTTAGGGAGAAGCTGGACTACGAGCAGTACTTC | CASSQSLREKLDYEQYF
TRBD1 | TRBJ1-4 | - | TRBV7-2 | TGTGCCAGCAGCCCTTGGACAGGATGGAATGAAAAACTGTTTTTT | CASSPWTGWNEKLFF
TRBD1 | TRBJ1-4 | - | TRBV15 | TGTGCCACCAGCAGAGGGACAGGGGGGATGTTCGGGGCCGGGGCAACTAATGAAAAACTGTTTTTT | CATSRGTGGMFGAGATNEKLFF
TRBD2 | TRBJ2-1 | - | TRBV2 | TGTGCCAGCAGGCCTAGCGGGGGGGCCTATGAGCAGTTCTTC | CASRPSGGAYEQFF
- | TRBJ1-2 | - | TRBV6-4 | TGTGCCAGCAGCACACAGGACAAAGCTAACTATGGCTACACCTTC | CASSTQDKANYGYTF
- | TRBJ2-7 | - | TRBV5-4 | TGTGCCAGCAGCTTGGCGGGTAGTGGCTACGAGCAGTACTTC | CASSLAGSGYEQYF
TRBD1 | TRBJ1-4 | - | TRBV9 | TGTGCCAGCAGCGCAAGAGCAGGGGGAGCAACTAATGAAAAACTGTTTTTT | CASSARAGGATNEKLFF
- | TRBJ2-3 | - | TRBV12-5 | TGTGCTAGTGGTTTGGGAGTGACAGATACGCAGTATTTT | CASGLGVTDTQYF
TRBD1 | TRBJ1-2 | - | TRBV27 | TGTGCCAGCAGCCTACAGGGGAACTATGGCTACACCTTC | CASSLQGNYGYTF
TRBD2 | TRBJ2-3 | once | TRBV27 | TGTGCCAGCGCGATGGGATATATCTCGGGGGGGCAGCGGGCAGATACGCAGTATTTT | CASAMGYISGGQRADTQYF
- | TRBJ1-4 | - | TRBV19 | TGTGCCAGTGGGAGCGATTGGGAAAAACTGTTTTTT | CASGSDWEKLFF
- | TRBJ2-3 | - | TRBV27 | TGTGCCAGCAGTTTATTGGGGGGGGCTCGGGATACGCAGTATTTT | CASSLLGGARDTQYF
TRBD1 | TRBJ1-1 | - | TRBV6-5 | TGTGCCAGCAGTTACCAGACAGGGGAGTCCACTGAAGCTTTCTTT | CASSYQTGESTEAFF